One and the same sample provided the 16 T cell receptor beta chains below, sequenced in a study of blood T cell repertoires in COVID-19. Generated by immunoSEQ multiplex PCR, the TCRdb table keeps only in-frame clones and is missing some. Of about 330,000 clones listed, more than 75% are singletons. Sample: PBMCs or T cells enriched from blood (not recorded which). These receptors all stem from a woman in her twenties or thirties who had recovered from COVID-19.

The chain employs TRBV5-4 and TRBJ2-5, with D maybe TRBD1 (6 bases). The CDR3 runs 15 residues. The V gene's germline CDR1 is SGHNT and CDR2 YYREEE (reference sequence). V was shortened by 1 base and J by 2 bases, with 12 bases between the two germline ends. In DNA, the CDR3 is TGTGCCAGCAGCTTGTCCCAGGGGCCACAAGAGACCCAGTACTTC. Amino acid sequence: CASSLSQGPQETQYF.

The rearrangement joins TRBV25-1 to TRBJ1-2, with TRBD1 as a possible D gene (6 bases). V was trimmed by 1 base and J by 2 bases, leaving 8 bases between them. The CDR3 runs to 14 residues. The germline CDR1 and CDR2 sequences are MGHDK and SYGVNS. This CDR3 is CASSEWGHNYGYTF. The CDR3 DNA sequence: TGTGCCAGCAGTGAATGGGGACACAACTATGGCTACACCTTC.

This chain joins TRBV6-5 and TRBJ2-7; D possibly corresponds to TRBD2 (5 bases). CDR1 and CDR2 from the germline V gene are MNHEY and SVGAGI. V was trimmed by 10 bases and J by 5 bases, leaving 15 bases between them. This CDR3 has 12 amino acids. The CDR3 DNA reads TGTGCCATCCCGGGATTAAACCACGAGCAGTACTTC. It specifies CAIPGLNHEQYF.

The chain couples TRBV27 to TRBJ2-7, with D possibly being TRBD1 (7 bases). V was shortened by 4 bases and J by 2 bases, with 12 bases between the two germline ends. This CDR3 contains 14 residues. Germline V gene data show CDR1 as MNHEY and CDR2 as SMNVEV (reference sequence). The DNA of the CDR3 is TGTGCCAGCAGTTACGCGGGACAGACCTACGAGCAGTACTTC. It specifies CASSYAGQTYEQYF.

CDR3 sequence reads: CASSGQGNNEQFF. CDR3 DNA: TGTGCCAGCAGTGGGCAGGGAAACAATGAGCAGTTCTTC. This chain joins TRBV28 and TRBJ2-1, with a tentative D call TRBD1 (5 bases). The CDR3 is 13 amino acids. Trimming shortened V by 5 bases and J by 5 bases, and 10 bases separated the two germline ends. Germline CDR1 reads MDHEN; CDR2 reads SYDVKM.

The chain joins TRBV5-8 to TRBJ1-1; D may be TRBD1 (5 bases). The germline CDR1 and CDR2 sequences are SGHTS and YDEGEE. The V end was cut by 6 bases, the J end by 1 base, with 13 bases between. This CDR3 spans 14 amino acids. The CDR3 coding sequence is TGTGCCAGCAAGATACGGGGGGGGAACACTGAAGCTTTCTTT. Its protein is CASKIRGGNTEAFF.

This clone was found once. In the same sample, other DNA sequences code for this CDR3. The CDR3 DNA follows: TGTGCCTGGAGTAGGCAGGGGAACACTGAAGCTTTCTTT. Amino acid sequence: CAWSRQGNTEAFF. This chain links TRBV30 with TRBJ1-1; maybe TRBD1 (5 bases). The CDR3 has 13 amino acids. Deletions cut 2 bases from V and 1 base from J, with 8 bases between. CDR1 is GTSNPN and CDR2 is SVGIG in the germline V gene (reference sequence). Together with reference TRBV30 and TRBJ1-1, the CDR3 gives the full variable domain: SQTIHQWPATLVQPVGSPLSLECTVEGTSNPNLYWYRQAAGRGLQLLFYSVGIGQISSEVPQNLSASRPQDRQFILSSKKLLLSDSGFYLCAWSRQGNTEAFFGQGTRLTVV.

Written as DNA, the CDR3 is TGTGCCATCAGTGAGTCGTCGTTCGGGACAGGGGGAGTAAGTTCACCCCTCCACTTT. Its protein is CAISESSFGTGGVSSPLHF. This chain links TRBV10-3 with TRBJ1-6; TRBD1 matches at 11 bases. J was trimmed by 9 bases and V by 0 bases; bases with no gene match: 13. The CDR3 sequence is 19 residues long. Germline V CDR1 and CDR2: ENHRY, SYGVKD.

This chain connects TRBV7-2 to TRBJ1-1; D is unclear. V was trimmed by 2 bases and J by 0 bases, leaving 19 bases between them. CDR3 length equals 18 residues. The germline V gene encodes CDR1 SGHTA and CDR2 FQGNSA. The CDR3 region has the DNA TGTGCCAGCAGCTTAACGCCAGCGGGAGCGGGGATGAACACTGAAGCTTTCTTT. It translates to CASSLTPAGAGMNTEAFF.

V is TRBV19 and J is TRBJ1-1, with unresolved D. V was shortened by 4 bases and J by 4 bases, with 22 bases between the two germline ends. The CDR3 loop spans 17 amino acids. Germline values: CDR1 LNHDA, CDR2 SQIVND (reference sequence). The DNA of the CDR3 is TGTGCCAGTAGTAGCATTGGGTTTACAGTCCGGGGCACTGAAGCTTTCTTT. Translated, it gives CASSSIGFTVRGTEAFF.

The rearrangement joins TRBV7-8 to TRBJ1-1, with 9 bases fitting TRBD1. Germline CDR1 reads SGHVS; CDR2 reads FQNEAQ. The CDR3 covers 14 residues. V lost 5 bases and J lost 5; bases outside the gene matches: 6. CDR3 sequence (DNA): TGTGCCAGCAGCGAGACAGGGGGTTGGACTGAAGCTTTCTTT. Translated, it gives CASSETGGWTEAFF.

Here the CDR3 DNA reads TGTGCCAGCAGTGCGGCATCTGTGGGCGGCTACACCTTC. It specifies CASSAASVGGYTF. The V call is TRBV25-1, the J call TRBJ1-2; D remains ambiguous. The germline V and J ends were trimmed by 4 bases and 8 bases, with 14 bases remaining between them. Germline CDR1 MGHDK, CDR2 SYGVNS. CDR3 length: 13 residues.

This sequence joins TRBV25-1 and TRBJ1-6, with no clear D. The germline CDR1 and CDR2 sequences are MGHDK and SYGVNS. The CDR3 has 14 residues. V lost 6 bases and J lost 8, with 14 bases in between. The CDR3 DNA sequence: TGTGCCAGCAGCTACAAGACTATTGATTCACCCCTCCACTTT. It is translated as CASSYKTIDSPLHF.

For the CDR3, the DNA is TGTGCAAGTCGCTTAGAAAGAACTAGCGGGGGCACCGGGGAGCTGTTTTTT. Protein product: CASRLERTSGGTGELFF. This chain connects TRBV12-2 to TRBJ2-2; the listed D gene, TRBD2, was not tested against the DNA. TRBV12-2 is a pseudogene. CDR3 length: 17 amino acids.

The chain joins TRBV7-2 to TRBJ1-2, with TRBD1 matching 10 bases. The V and J ends lost 6 bases and 7 bases, in that order; junction bases with no gene match: 8. Germline CDR1 reads SGHTA; CDR2 reads FQGNSA. The CDR3 consists of 14 residues. CDR3 in DNA: TGTGCCAGCAGACTCGGACAGGGGGAGCTTGGCTACACCTTC. This codes for CASRLGQGELGYTF. The whole variable domain, filled in from reference TRBV7-2 and TRBJ1-2, reads GAGVSQSPSNKVTEKGKDVELRCDPISGHTALYWYRQSLGQGLEFLIYFQGNSAPDKSGLPSDRFSAERTGGSVSTLTIQRTQQEDSAVYLCASRLGQGELGYTFGSGTRLTVV.

The genes are TRBV3-1 (or the pseudogene TRBV3-2) and TRBJ1-5, with D possibly being TRBD1 (5 bases). The CDR3 loop spans 15 amino acids. Trimming pared 2 bases from V and 2 bases from J, leaving 10 bases between. The germline V gene encodes CDR1 LGHDT and CDR2 YNNKEL (reference sequence). In nucleotides, the CDR3 is TGTGCCAGCAGCCAAAGCGGGGGGGGCAATCAGCCCCAGCATTTT. It yields the protein CASSQSGGGNQPQHF.